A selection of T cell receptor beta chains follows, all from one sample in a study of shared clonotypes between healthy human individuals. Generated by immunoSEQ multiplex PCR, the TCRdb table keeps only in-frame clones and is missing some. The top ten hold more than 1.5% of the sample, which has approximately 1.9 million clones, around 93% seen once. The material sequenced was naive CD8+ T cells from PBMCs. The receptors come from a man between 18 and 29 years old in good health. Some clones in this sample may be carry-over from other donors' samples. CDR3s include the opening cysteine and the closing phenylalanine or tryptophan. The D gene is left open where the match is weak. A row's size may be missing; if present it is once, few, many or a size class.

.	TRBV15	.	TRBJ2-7	CATSRDRGVYEQYF	TGTGCCACCAGCAGAGACAGGGGGGTGTACGAGCAGTACTTC
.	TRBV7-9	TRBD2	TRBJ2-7	CASSPSLGLAGLPYEQYF	TGTGCCAGCAGCCCATCCCTCGGACTAGCGGGACTACCCTACGAGCAGTACTTC
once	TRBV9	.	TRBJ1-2	CASSVGRDYTF	TGTGCCAGCAGCGTAGGCAGGGACTACACCTTC
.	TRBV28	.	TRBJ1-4	CASSLLGGRGYEKLFF	TGTGCCAGCAGTTTATTAGGTGGCAGGGGTTATGAAAAACTGTTTTTT
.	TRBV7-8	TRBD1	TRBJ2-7	CASSFLNAGQGVYEQYF	TGTGCCAGCAGCTTTTTGAATGCGGGACAGGGGGTCTACGAGCAGTACTTC
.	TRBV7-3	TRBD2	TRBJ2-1	CASSLGAPTSAVSSYNEQFF	TGTGCCAGCAGCTTAGGGGCCCCAACTAGCGCCGTCAGCTCCTACAATGAGCAGTTCTTC
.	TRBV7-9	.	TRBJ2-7	CASSSSSYEQYF	TGTGCCAGCAGCTCCTCCTCCTACGAGCAGTACTTC
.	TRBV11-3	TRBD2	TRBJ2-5	CASSLGVMSGSGQETQYF	TGTGCCAGCAGCTTAGGGGTGATGAGCGGGAGTGGTCAAGAGACCCAGTACTTC
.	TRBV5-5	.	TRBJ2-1	CASSPNNEQFF	TGTGCCAGCAGCCCAAACAATGAGCAGTTCTTC
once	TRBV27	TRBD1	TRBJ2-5	CASTTHQGAQETQYF	TGTGCCAGCACCACCCACCAGGGGGCCCAAGAGACCCAGTACTTC